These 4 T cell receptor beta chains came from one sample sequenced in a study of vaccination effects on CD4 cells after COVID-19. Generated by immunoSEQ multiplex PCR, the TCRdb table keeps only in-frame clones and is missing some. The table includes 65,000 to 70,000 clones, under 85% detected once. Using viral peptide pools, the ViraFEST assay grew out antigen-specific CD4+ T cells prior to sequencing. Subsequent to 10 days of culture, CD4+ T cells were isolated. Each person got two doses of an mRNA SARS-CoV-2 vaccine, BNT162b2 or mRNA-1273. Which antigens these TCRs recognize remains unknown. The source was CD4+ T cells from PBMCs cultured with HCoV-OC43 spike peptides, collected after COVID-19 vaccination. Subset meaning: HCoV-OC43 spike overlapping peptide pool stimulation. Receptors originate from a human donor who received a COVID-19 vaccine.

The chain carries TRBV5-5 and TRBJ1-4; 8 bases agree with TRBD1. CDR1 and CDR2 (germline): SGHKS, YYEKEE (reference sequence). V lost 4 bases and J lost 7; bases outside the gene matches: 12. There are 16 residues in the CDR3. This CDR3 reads CASSPPTGEFGEKLFF. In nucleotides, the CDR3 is TGTGCCAGCAGCCCGCCGACAGGGGAATTTGGTGAAAAACTGTTTTTT.

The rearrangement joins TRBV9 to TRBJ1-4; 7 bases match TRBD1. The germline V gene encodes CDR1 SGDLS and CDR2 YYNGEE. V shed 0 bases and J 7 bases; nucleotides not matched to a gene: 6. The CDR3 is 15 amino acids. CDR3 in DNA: TGTGCCAGCAGCGTAGAAGGGGGCGTGGGTGAAAAACTGTTTTTT. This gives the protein CASSVEGGVGEKLFF.

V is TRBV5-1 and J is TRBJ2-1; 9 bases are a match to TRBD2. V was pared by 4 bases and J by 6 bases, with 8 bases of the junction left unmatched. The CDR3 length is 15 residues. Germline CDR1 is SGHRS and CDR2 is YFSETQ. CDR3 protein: CASSQTVAGVNEQFF. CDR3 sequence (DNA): TGCGCCAGCAGCCAGACGGTAGCGGGGGTCAATGAGCAGTTCTTC.

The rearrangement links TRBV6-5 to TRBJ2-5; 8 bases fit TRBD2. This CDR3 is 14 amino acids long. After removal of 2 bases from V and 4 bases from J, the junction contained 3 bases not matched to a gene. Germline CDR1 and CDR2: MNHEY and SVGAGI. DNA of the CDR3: TGTGCCAGCAGTTACCTCAGCGGGGGAGAGACCCAGTACTTC. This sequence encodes CASSYLSGGETQYF.